These 16 T cell receptor beta chains were all obtained from the same sample, sequenced in a study of human thymus T cells. Resections that were taken during corrective heart surgery supplied the thymus tissue. TCRdb's copy holds only in-frame clones and misses some; the assay was immunoSEQ multiplex PCR. The repertoire holds some 130,000 clones, with 90% to 95% as singletons. The sample taken for sequencing was thymus tissue. These receptors came from a boy in the first two years of life with a congenital heart defect but otherwise immunologically healthy.

In this sample, this clone turned up a few times. The V gene is TRBV30, the J gene TRBJ1-1; D gene uncertain. CDR1 is GTSNPN and CDR2 is SVGIG in the germline V gene (reference sequence). Between the trimmed V and J ends, which lost 4 bases and 3 bases, there was a span of 12 bases. This CDR3 comprises 13 residues. Written as DNA, the CDR3 is TGTGCCTGGATTCCCGCCAGGTACACTGAAGCTTTCTTT. Residues: CAWIPARYTEAFF.

The chain recombines TRBV6-6 with TRBJ1-2; 10 bases agree with TRBD1. Per the germline V gene, CDR1 is MNHNY and CDR2 is SVGAGI (reference sequence). V lost 5 bases and J lost 8; bases outside the gene matches: 5. The CDR3 is 13 residues long. The CDR3 region is CASSPGTGDGYTF. CDR3 nucleotides: TGTGCCAGCAGTCCCGGGACAGGGGACGGCTACACCTTC.

The J gene is TRBJ2-1, the V gene TRBV29-1; 8 bases are shared with TRBD2. Trimming cost V 7 bases and J 0 bases; bases outside gene matches: 17. CDR3 length: 18 amino acids. CDR1 and CDR2 from the germline V gene are SQVTM and ANQGSEA. The CDR3 loop is CSATLSLLAGSSYNEQFF. The CDR3 bases are TGCAGCGCTACCTTGAGCCTCTTAGCGGGGAGCTCCTACAATGAGCAGTTCTTC.

This clone is a singleton in its sample. The chain couples TRBV5-4 to TRBJ1-1, with D maybe TRBD1 (5 bases). Germline V gene sequence: CDR1 SGHNT, CDR2 YYREEE (reference sequence). The V end was cut by 1 base, the J end by 6 bases, with 16 bases between. The CDR3 contains 15 residues. The CDR3 DNA follows: TGTGCCAGCAGCTTGCGGGGCAGGGTAAGCGCTGAAGCTTTCTTT. Translation gives CASSLRGRVSAEAFF.

This chain uses TRBV27 with TRBJ2-7, with D hard to call. Trimming took 3 bases from V and 0 from J, leaving 9 bases between them. This CDR3 region has 14 residues. Germline lookup yields CDR1 MNHEY and CDR2 SMNVEV (reference sequence). The CDR3 region has the DNA TGTGCCAGCAGTTTCCAAGGCCCCTCCTACGAGCAGTACTTC. Translating gives CASSFQGPSYEQYF.

The J gene is TRBJ2-7, the V gene TRBV2, with 8 bases identical to TRBD2. The CDR3 is made up of 14 amino acids. Losses at the gene ends were 5 bases for V and 2 bases for J; bases not matched to a gene: 5. Germline V gives CDR1 SNHLY, CDR2 FYNNEI. The CDR3 DNA reads TGTGCCAGCAGTTCCGGGGGGGCTCCCTACGAGCAGTACTTC. It codes for CASSSGGAPYEQYF.

This chain joins TRBV9 and TRBJ2-4, with a tentative D call TRBD2 (5 bases). Trimming pared 0 bases from V and 3 bases from J, leaving 10 bases between. The CDR3 consists of 15 residues. CDR1 SGDLS and CDR2 YYNGEE come from the germline V gene. The chain's CDR3 is CASSVDGEGKNIQYF. The CDR3 DNA sequence: TGTGCCAGCAGCGTAGACGGGGAAGGCAAAAACATTCAGTACTTC.

The chain links TRBV7-9 to TRBJ2-6; no reliable D call. V lost 7 bases and J lost 0, with 19 bases in between. The germline CDR1 and CDR2 sequences are SEHNR and FQNEAQ (reference sequence). The length of the CDR3 is 18 residues. CDR3 nucleotide sequence: TGTGCCAGCACGCCAACTGGCAGCTTCCTCTCTGGGGCCAACGTCCTGACTTTC. Its translation: CASTPTGSFLSGANVLTF.

The V gene is TRBV9, the J gene TRBJ2-2; D gene uncertain. Looked up from germline, CDR1 is SGDLS and CDR2 is YYNGEE. The germline V and J ends were trimmed by 2 bases and 8 bases, with 10 bases remaining between them. The CDR3 covers 13 residues. CDR3 coding DNA: TGTGCCAGCAGCGTGCTCTCCGCGGGGGAGCTGTTTTTT. It encodes CASSVLSAGELFF.

This chain joins TRBV10-3 and TRBJ1-4; no definite D call. Trimming took off 3 bases at V and 0 bases at J, with 11 bases between the two ends. This CDR3 comprises 16 residues. Germline CDR1 ENHRY, CDR2 SYGVKD. In nucleotides, the CDR3 is TGTGCCATCAGTGAATCAGAGCATGCAACTAATGAAAAACTGTTTTTT. Its translation is CAISESEHATNEKLFF.

The V and J genes are TRBV30 and TRBJ1-2; 7 bases align to TRBD1. The CDR3 is 14 residues long. CDR1 and CDR2 (germline): GTSNPN, SVGIG (reference sequence). The trim removed 6 bases at V and 8 bases at J, leaving 15 bases unmatched. The CDR3 DNA follows: TGTGCCTGCGACGAGGGACAGCCTCTTCGGGGCTACACCTTC. This encodes CACDEGQPLRGYTF.

V is TRBV9 and J is TRBJ2-2; 9 bases agree with TRBD2. The CDR3 runs to 17 residues. The germline V gene has CDR1 SGDLS and CDR2 YYNGEE. Germline trimming cut 0 bases from V and 6 bases from J; bases unmatched to any gene: 9. The CDR3 loop reads CASSVVGERGAPGELFF. The CDR3, as DNA: TGTGCCAGCAGCGTAGTAGGGGAGCGGGGGGCCCCCGGGGAGCTGTTTTTT.

The V and J genes are TRBV9 and TRBJ2-5, with 12 nucleotides matching TRBD2. Trimming removed 7 bases from V and 0 bases from J; junction bases left unmatched: 13. The CDR3 covers 18 residues. Germline CDR1 and CDR2: SGDLS and YYNGEE. CDR3: CASGKTSGGPDHQETQYF. The CDR3 DNA reads TGTGCCAGCGGGAAGACTAGCGGGGGACCCGACCACCAAGAGACCCAGTACTTC.

As DNA, the CDR3 is TGTGCCAGCAGCCGAATATCGGGGGGGAGACAAGAGACCCAGTACTTC. As protein: CASSRISGGRQETQYF. The chain employs TRBV7-2 and TRBJ2-5; 8 nucleotides align to TRBD2. The junction had 10 bases not matched to a gene; V was cut back by 5 bases and J by 2 bases. The CDR3 sequence is 16 residues long. CDR1 is SGHTA and CDR2 is FQGNSA in the germline V gene. The full variable domain, completed using reference TRBV7-2 and TRBJ2-5, is GAGVSQSPSNKVTEKGKDVELRCDPISGHTALYWYRQSLGQGLEFLIYFQGNSAPDKSGLPSDRFSAERTGGSVSTLTIQRTQQEDSAVYLCASSRISGGRQETQYFGPGTRLLVL.

This chain connects TRBV5-1 to TRBJ2-5; D call uncertain. Per germline, CDR1 SGHRS and CDR2 YFSETQ. The CDR3 is 13 amino acids. V lost 1 base, J lost 0 bases, and 4 bases lay in between. The DNA for the CDR3 is TGCGCCAGCAGCTTGACCCACCAAGAGACCCAGTACTTC. It specifies CASSLTHQETQYF.

This chain uses TRBV4-1 with TRBJ2-3; 10 nucleotides agree with TRBD2. The V gene's germline CDR1 is MGHRA and CDR2 YSYEKL. This CDR3 spans 17 amino acids. The trim removed 0 bases at V and 3 bases at J, leaving 6 bases unmatched. The DNA of the CDR3 is TGCGCCAGCAGCCAAGATGGTACTAGCGGGGCTACAGATACGCAGTATTTT. Translation gives CASSQDGTSGATDTQYF.